This entry lists 18 T cell receptor beta chains sequenced from one sample in a study of blood T cell repertoires in COVID-19. Using immunoSEQ multiplex PCR, the repertoire was profiled, and TCRdb retains in-frame clones only, with some absent. This sample has about 72,000 clones, with about nine tenths found just once. The material sequenced was peripheral blood. Source of these receptors: a man in his 70s with active or convalescent COVID-19.

The V call is TRBV3-1 (or the pseudogene TRBV3-2), the J call TRBJ2-7; TRBD2 is a possible D gene (5 bases). The CDR3 has 11 amino acids. Trimming left V 4 bases short and J 4 bases short, with 5 bases between. Germline V gene sequence: CDR1 LGHDT, CDR2 YNNKEL (reference sequence). The CDR3 spells CASSREYEQYF. The CDR3 DNA reads TGTGCCAGCAGCCGGGAGTACGAGCAGTACTTC.

The V gene is TRBV4-1, the J gene TRBJ2-2; 9 positions agree with TRBD1. Trimming at V came to 1 base and at J to 5 bases, leaving 2 bases not matched to a gene. The germline CDR1 and CDR2 sequences are MGHRA and YSYEKL. The length of the CDR3 is 15 residues. The CDR3 DNA reads TGCGCCAGCAGCCAAGGGGACAGGGTAACCGGGGAGCTGTTTTTT. As protein: CASSQGDRVTGELFF.

Only one count was recorded for this clone. This sequence joins TRBV12-3 or TRBV12-4 and TRBJ1-1, with TRBD1 matching 7 bases. The CDR3 contains 12 residues. The junction had 2 bases not matched to a gene; V was cut back by 6 bases and J by 4 bases. This CDR3 reads CASRQGSTEAFF. The CDR3 DNA reads as TGTGCCAGCAGACAGGGGTCCACTGAAGCTTTCTTT.

The genes are TRBV28 and TRBJ1-1; D is possibly TRBD1 (6 bases). Germline-derived CDR1 and CDR2 are MDHEN and SYDVKM. The V and J ends lost 7 bases and 1 base respectively, with 16 bases between them. CDR3 length: 15 residues. CDR3 residues: CASTPTGPRNTEAFF. Written as DNA, the CDR3 is TGTGCCAGCACCCCGACAGGACCGAGGAACACTGAAGCTTTCTTT.

The genes are TRBV5-6 and TRBJ2-5; TRBD1 is a possible D gene (6 bases). The ends were cut back, 3 bases at V and 4 bases at J, with 10 bases in the middle. This CDR3 has 13 residues. Germline CDR1 reads SGHDT; CDR2 reads YYEEEE. CDR3 sequence (DNA): TGTGCCAGCAGCTACCAGGGGCGAGAGACCCAGTACTTC. It encodes CASSYQGRETQYF.

The genes are TRBV28 and TRBJ1-2; TRBD1 matches 9 bases. The CDR3 loop spans 15 amino acids. Germline loops: CDR1 MDHEN, CDR2 SYDVKM. With 4 bases clipped from V and 2 bases from J, the junction kept 5 bases outside the gene matches. The CDR3 region has the DNA TGTGCCAGCAGTTCCTCTGGACAGGGGAACTATGGCTACACCTTC. Translated: CASSSSGQGNYGYTF.

J is TRBJ2-7 and V is TRBV2, with a possible D match to TRBD2 (5 bases). Trimming left V 7 bases short and J 2 bases short, with 6 bases between. CDR1 and CDR2 from the germline V gene are SNHLY and FYNNEI. This CDR3 spans 11 amino acids. CDR3 coding DNA: TGTGCCAGCAAGGGAGCCTACGAGCAGTACTTC. Residues: CASKGAYEQYF.

The V gene is TRBV2, the J gene TRBJ2-5, with TRBD1 matching over 12 bases. This CDR3 comprises 17 residues. CDR1 is SNHLY and CDR2 is FYNNEI in the germline V gene. V lost 1 base and J lost 1; bases outside the gene matches: 4. The CDR3 sequence: CASSEGGTGGSQETQYF. The CDR3 DNA reads TGTGCCAGCAGTGAAGGGGGGACAGGGGGCTCCCAAGAGACCCAGTACTTC.

V gene TRBV14 combines with J gene TRBJ1-6; tentative D call: TRBD1 (5 bases). The CDR3 has 15 amino acids. V was trimmed by 2 bases and J by 9 bases, leaving 14 bases between them. Per the germline V gene, CDR1 is SGHDN and CDR2 is FVKESK. CDR3 coding DNA: TGTGCCAGCAGCCAAAGGGGCGGGGCGGCTTCACCCCTCCACTTT. Translating gives CASSQRGGAASPLHF.

The chain carries TRBV5-1 and TRBJ1-3; D ambiguous. This CDR3 spans 12 amino acids. V lost 7 bases, J lost 4 bases, and 9 bases lay in between. Germline CDR1 and CDR2: SGHRS and YFSETQ. The CDR3 region is CASQDTGNTIYF. Here the CDR3 DNA reads TGCGCCAGCCAAGACACAGGAAACACCATATATTTT.

The gene calls are TRBV6-7 and TRBJ1-2; unclear D gene. TRBV6-7 is reported as an ORF; its role is uncertain. The V end lost 0 bases, the J end lost 4 bases, and 12 bases lay between the germline ends. There are 15 residues in the CDR3. CDR3 bases: TGTGCCAGCAGTTACTCGATCACCGGGTTCTATGGCTACACCTTC. Amino acids: CASSYSITGFYGYTF.

Here the CDR3 DNA reads TGCGCCAGCAGCTTACAGGGAAATTCTGGAAACACCATATATTTT. Amino acids: CASSLQGNSGNTIYF. The rearrangement joins TRBV5-1 to TRBJ1-3; perhaps TRBD1 as D (6 bases). CDR1 and CDR2 from the germline V gene are SGHRS and YFSETQ. Trimming cost V 2 bases and J 1 base, with 10 bases left between them. The CDR3 runs 15 residues.

The chain recombines TRBV28 with TRBJ1-2; tentatively, D is TRBD1 (6 bases). V dropped 3 bases and J dropped 4 bases, with 12 bases sitting between them. CDR3 length: 14 amino acids. CDR1 and CDR2 (germline): MDHEN, SYDVKM. CDR3 region: CASSLAPGVYGYTF. CDR3 in DNA: TGTGCCAGCAGTTTGGCCCCAGGGGTCTATGGCTACACCTTC.

This sequence joins TRBV27 and TRBJ2-5; weak D call: TRBD2 (7 bases). Germline lookup yields CDR1 MNHEY and CDR2 SMNVEV (reference sequence). This CDR3 has 14 residues. V lost 2 bases and J lost 5, with 12 bases in between. CDR3 nucleotide sequence: TGTGCCAGCAGTTTAGGGGGGGCATGGGAGACCCAGTACTTC. It yields the protein CASSLGGAWETQYF.

The chain recombines TRBV28 with TRBJ1-6; TRBD1 is a possible D gene (6 bases). V lost 3 bases and J 5 bases, leaving 14 bases between the germline ends. The CDR3 spans 16 residues. Germline CDR1 is MDHEN and CDR2 is SYDVKM. Here the CDR3 DNA reads TGTGCCAGCAGTTTTGGCAGGGGACCCCATAATTCACCCCTCCACTTT. This translates into CASSFGRGPHNSPLHF. The full variable domain, in which reference TRBV28 and TRBJ1-6 provide the parts outside the CDR3, is DVKVTQSSRYLVKRTGEKVFLECVQDMDHENMFWYRQDPGLGLRLIYFSYDVKMKEKGDIPEGYSVSREKKERFSLILESASTNQTSMYLCASSFGRGPHNSPLHFGNGTRLTVT.

J is TRBJ1-1 and V is TRBV19; 7 nucleotides align to TRBD1. This CDR3 has 15 amino acids. V shed 7 bases and J 4 bases; nucleotides not matched to a gene: 12. The germline V gene encodes CDR1 LNHDA and CDR2 SQIVND (reference sequence). CDR3 sequence reads: CASMPRDSKGTEAFF. CDR3 coding DNA: TGTGCCAGTATGCCCCGGGACAGCAAGGGCACTGAAGCTTTCTTT. The full variable domain, rest sourced from reference TRBV19 and TRBJ1-1, is DGGITQSPKYLFRKEGQNVTLSCEQNLNHDAMYWYRQDPGQGLRLIYYSQIVNDFQKGDIAEGYSVSREKKESFPLTVTSAQKNPTAFYLCASMPRDSKGTEAFFGQGTRLTVV.

This chain connects TRBV4-2 to TRBJ2-3, with TRBD2 as a possible D gene (5 bases). V lost 1 base and J lost 2, with 13 bases in between. The germline V gene has CDR1 LGHNA and CDR2 YNFKEQ. The CDR3 extends over 16 amino acids. The CDR3 loop reads CASSQAIERNTDTQYF. The CDR3 DNA reads TGTGCCAGCAGCCAAGCCATAGAGCGGAACACAGATACGCAGTATTTT.

In this sample, this clone turned up a few times. This chain links TRBV10-2 with TRBJ2-6; perhaps TRBD2 as D (7 bases). Germline CDR1 is WSHSY and CDR2 is SAAADI. Trimming left V 3 bases short and J 2 bases short, with 11 bases between. This CDR3 comprises 16 residues. This CDR3 reads CASSDGGGAGANVLTF. CDR3 bases: TGCGCCAGCAGTGATGGCGGGGGCGCTGGGGCCAACGTCCTGACTTTC.